The clone carrying this T cell receptor (beta chain) was recorded a few times. Its antigen is unidentified. This sample was included in a study of T cells in Graves' hyperthyroidism and ophthalmopathy. Trimming shortened V by 6 bases and J by 2 bases, and 10 bases separated the two germline ends. Germline V gives CDR1 MNHNS, CDR2 SASEGT. This CDR3 is built from 13 residues. RNA transcripts served as the template for amplifying TCR beta CDR3 regions. The HTBI primer set drove a first-round RT-PCR of the TCR CDR3. TCRdb re-called the multiplex PCR reads through MiXCR, storing one row per CDR3 protein. Here the sample spans about 360,000 distinct CDR3 sequences, roughly 13% being singletons. Diagnosis of hyperthyroidism was new in patients aged 18 to 65, and its duration was under 2 months. Exclusions: uncontrolled infection, other autoimmune disease, pregnancy, lactation. Study findings and constraints: In blood, most of the thyroid clonotypes expanded above 0.001 were also present. A model built on 13 V-J features separated ophthalmopathy from stable hyperthyroidism.

The sequenced sample consisted of blood. The V call is TRBV6-1, the J call TRBJ1-2, with a tentative D call TRBD1 (6 bases). The receptor comes from a young man with Graves' hyperthyroidism that later progressed to Graves' ophthalmopathy. CDR3 region: CASRRTDNYGYTF. The CDR3, as DNA: TGTGCCAGCAGACGGACAGACAACTATGGCTACACCTTC.